This T cell receptor (beta chain) was recorded in a study of blood T cell repertoires in COVID-19. Study as a whole: Collection of acute and convalescent COVID-19 samples took place in the United States, Italy and Spain.

Enrolment of Seattle patients took place during active infection, and they were followed longitudinally. Authors' analysis steps: Reference gene primer amplification gave nucleated cell count estimates. The method was immunoSEQ multiplex PCR; TCRdb's version includes in-frame clones alone and lacks a portion of them. V and J calls plus clone size are reproduced from that table; the DNA served to infer D and trimming. Found here are some 180,000 clones, roughly 87% of them singletons; the top ten hold less than 9.5%. V lost 6 bases and J 8 bases, leaving 17 bases between the germline ends. Germline values: CDR1 MNHEY, CDR2 SVGAGI. The CDR3 covers 15 residues.

The sample was peripheral blood. This TCR came from a woman aged 60-70 years with COVID-19, enrolled during active disease. The chain recombines TRBV6-5 with TRBJ1-6, with D maybe TRBD1 (6 bases). The CDR3 loop is CASSPRGESDSPLHF. CDR3 bases: TGTGCCAGCAGCCCCAGGGGAGAGTCGGATTCACCCCTCCACTTT.